The entry below gives a single T cell receptor beta chain sequence along with its context. Antigen: not known. This table comes from immunoSEQ multiplex PCR, and its TCRdb copy is limited to in-frame clones, with some not included. The sample has some 6,000 clones; around 75% are singletons. The data are from a study of high-grade serous ovarian cancer treatment subgroups. Regarding the study as a whole: TCR relatedness rose with neoantigen level and trended with mutation load.

The CDR3 extends over 16 amino acids. CDR1 is SGHRS and CDR2 is YFSETQ in the germline V gene. V lost 2 bases and J 1 base, leaving 13 bases between the germline ends. Tumor tissue was taken before any definitive surgery or chemotherapy was given. The sample consisted of tumor tissue. V is TRBV5-1 and J is TRBJ2-1; perhaps TRBD1 as D (7 bases). This sequence was found in a human donor with high-grade serous ovarian cancer. The DNA for the CDR3 is TGCGCCAGCAGCTTTATGGCAGGGGGGTCCTACAATGAGCAGTTCTTC. Translated, it gives CASSFMAGGSYNEQFF.